The rows below give T cell receptor beta chains drawn from one sample of a study of T cells in Graves' hyperthyroidism and ophthalmopathy. One entry per CDR3 protein results from TCRdb running MiXCR on the multiplex PCR reads. This sample has more than 500,000 distinct CDR3 sequences, with approximately 16% found just once. The sample taken for sequencing was blood. The receptors stem from a woman aged 25 to 39 with Graves' ophthalmopathy. Both conserved end residues are part of each CDR3. Each record gives: clone size, D gene, V gene, J gene, CDR3 protein, CDR3 DNA. D genes are given only for firm matches. The size field is filled for only some rows; it gives once, few, many or a size class.

clone_size: few
d_call: .
v_call: TRBV15
j_call: TRBJ1-4
cdr3_aa: CATSSRDHAFSNEKLFF
cdr3_nt: TGTGCCACCAGCAGCCGGGACCACGCGTTTTCTAATGAAAAACTGTTTTTT

clone_size: few
d_call: .
v_call: TRBV20-1
j_call: TRBJ1-1
cdr3_aa: CSARPQRGTSEAFF
cdr3_nt: TGCAGTGCTAGACCCCAAAGGGGAACCTCTGAAGCTTTCTTT

clone_size: few
d_call: .
v_call: TRBV20-1
j_call: TRBJ1-2
cdr3_aa: CSAIAVSRGANYGYTF
cdr3_nt: TGCAGTGCCATAGCGGTCTCCCGGGGAGCTAACTATGGCTACACCTTC

clone_size: few
d_call: .
v_call: TRBV29-1
j_call: TRBJ2-5
cdr3_aa: CSVEGLQETQYF
cdr3_nt: TGCAGCGTTGAGGGGCTGCAAGAGACCCAGTACTTC

clone_size: many
d_call: .
v_call: TRBV2
j_call: TRBJ2-3
cdr3_aa: CASRGQEDTQYF
cdr3_nt: TGTGCCAGCAGGGGGCAAGAGGATACGCAGTATTTT

clone_size: .
d_call: TRBD1
v_call: TRBV10-3
j_call: TRBJ1-1
cdr3_aa: CAISESRYRGANTEAFF
cdr3_nt: TGTGCCATCAGTGAGTCTAGGTACAGGGGGGCGAACACTGAAGCTTTCTTT

clone_size: few
d_call: .
v_call: TRBV3-1
j_call: TRBJ1-1
cdr3_aa: CASSHQDMNTEAFF
cdr3_nt: TGTGCCAGCAGCCATCAAGATATGAACACTGAAGCTTTCTTT

clone_size: many
d_call: .
v_call: TRBV11-2
j_call: TRBJ2-7
cdr3_aa: CASSLDPGSYEQYF
cdr3_nt: TGTGCCAGCAGCTTAGATCCCGGTTCCTACGAGCAGTACTTC

clone_size: few
d_call: TRBD2
v_call: TRBV29-1
j_call: TRBJ2-3
cdr3_aa: CSVSSGSGTDTQYF
cdr3_nt: TGCAGCGTTTCAAGCGGGAGCGGGACAGATACGCAGTATTTT

clone_size: many
d_call: .
v_call: TRBV30
j_call: TRBJ2-2
cdr3_aa: CAWSVVSADTGELFF
cdr3_nt: TGTGCCTGGAGCGTGGTGAGTGCGGACACCGGGGAGCTGTTTTTT

clone_size: many
d_call: TRBD2
v_call: TRBV4-1
j_call: TRBJ2-7
cdr3_aa: CASSQLLASSYEQYF
cdr3_nt: TGCGCCAGCAGCCAATTACTAGCGTCCTCCTACGAGCAGTACTTC

clone_size: many
d_call: .
v_call: TRBV6-1
j_call: TRBJ2-1
cdr3_aa: CASSEEGSYNEQFF
cdr3_nt: TGTGCCAGCAGTGAGGAGGGGTCCTACAATGAGCAGTTCTTC

clone_size: .
d_call: .
v_call: TRBV7-9
j_call: TRBJ1-4
cdr3_aa: CASSLRGFNEKLFF
cdr3_nt: TGTGCCAGCAGCTTAAGGGGGTTTAATGAAAAACTGTTTTTT

clone_size: .
d_call: .
v_call: TRBV25-1
j_call: TRBJ1-6
cdr3_aa: CASSVGDNSPLHF
cdr3_nt: TGTGCCAGCAGTGTAGGGGATAATTCACCCCTCCACTTT

clone_size: few
d_call: .
v_call: TRBV20-1
j_call: TRBJ1-5
cdr3_aa: CSASPSGNQPQHF
cdr3_nt: TGCAGTGCTAGCCCCTCGGGAAATCAGCCCCAGCATTTT

clone_size: .
d_call: .
v_call: TRBV19
j_call: TRBJ2-7
cdr3_aa: CASRSLDSPYEQYF
cdr3_nt: TGTGCCAGTAGAAGTCTCGACAGCCCATACGAGCAGTACTTC

clone_size: .
d_call: .
v_call: TRBV6-2/TRBV6-3
j_call: TRBJ2-7
cdr3_aa: CASRASRAYEQYF
cdr3_nt: TGTGCCAGCAGGGCTAGCAGAGCTTACGAGCAGTACTTC

clone_size: many
d_call: .
v_call: TRBV28
j_call: TRBJ2-4
cdr3_aa: CASSLRHSLLAKNIQYF
cdr3_nt: TGTGCCAGCAGTTTGCGACACAGCTTACTAGCCAAAAACATTCAGTACTTC